This T cell receptor beta chain is drawn from a study of identical twins. Study observations and caveats: Within beta out-of-frame sequences, the excess sharing observed between twins was weaker. Twins shared out-of-frame alpha sequences with excess low generation probability.

TCRdb processed the 5' RACE reads anew with MiXCR; each CDR3 protein has one entry. The table lists about 530,000 distinct CDR3 sequences, around 20% of them singletons. The CDR3 length is 16 residues. Germline CDR1 is MGHRA and CDR2 is YSYEKL. The germline V and J ends were trimmed by 1 base and 4 bases, with 13 bases remaining between them. A word on this clonotype: Its antigen remains unknown.

Another study also made use of these data, one on yellow fever vaccine responses in identical twins.

The rearrangement joins TRBV4-1 to TRBJ2-2, with D perhaps TRBD1 (6 bases). Sequences were obtained from CD4+ T cells sorted from blood. The source is a woman under 30 in good health. CDR3 bases: TGCGCCAGCAGCCAAGGGGGGCGCGGTGGCACCGGGGAGCTGTTTTTT. This sequence encodes CASSQGGRGGTGELFF.